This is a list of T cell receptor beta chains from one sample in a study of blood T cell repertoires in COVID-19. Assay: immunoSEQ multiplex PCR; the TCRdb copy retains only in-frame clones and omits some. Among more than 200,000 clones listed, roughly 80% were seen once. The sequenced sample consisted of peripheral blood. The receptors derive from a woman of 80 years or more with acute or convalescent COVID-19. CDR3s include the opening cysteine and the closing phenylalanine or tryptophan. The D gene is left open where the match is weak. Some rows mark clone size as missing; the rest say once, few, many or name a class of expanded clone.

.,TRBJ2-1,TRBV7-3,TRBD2,TGTGCCAGCAGCCCCAGCGGGAGAGGCGGTGAGCAGTTCTTC,CASSPSGRGGEQFF
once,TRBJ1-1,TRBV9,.,TGTGCCAGCAGCGTAGGTCAGGCCCTCCCCCCTGAAGCTTTCTTT,CASSVGQALPPEAFF
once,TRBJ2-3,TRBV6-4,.,TGTGCCAGCAGTGAGACTCATTACACAGATACGCAGTATTTT,CASSETHYTDTQYF
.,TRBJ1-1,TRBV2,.,TGTGCCAGCAGTGACTTCGGAGGAGGCACTGAAGCTTTCTTT,CASSDFGGGTEAFF
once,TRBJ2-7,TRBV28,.,TGTGCCAGCGTCAGGGATGCCCCCTACGAGCAGTACTTC,CASVRDAPYEQYF
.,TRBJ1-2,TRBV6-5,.,TGTGCCAGCAGTTACGGGCCACTCTATGGCTACACCTTC,CASSYGPLYGYTF
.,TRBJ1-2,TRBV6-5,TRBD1,TGTGCCAGCAGTTACCGACAGACAGGGCTGAATGGCTACACCTTC,CASSYRQTGLNGYTF
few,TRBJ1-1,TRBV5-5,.,TGTGCCAGCAGCTTGGAGCCTTACACTGAAGCTTTCTTT,CASSLEPYTEAFF
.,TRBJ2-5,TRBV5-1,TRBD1,TGCGCCAGCAGCGTTGCCGGGACAGGGGAAGAGACCCAGTACTTC,CASSVAGTGEETQYF
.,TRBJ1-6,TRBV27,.,TGTGCCAGCAGTTTAATTCATTCCAGGACAGCTTATAATTCACCCCTCCACTTT,CASSLIHSRTAYNSPLHF
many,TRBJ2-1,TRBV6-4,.,TGTGCCAGCAGTGAAGGGGACAATCAAGTTCTGGAGCAGTTCTTC,CASSEGDNQVLEQFF
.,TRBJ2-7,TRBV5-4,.,TGTGCCAGCAGCTTGGAGATGGCGGTACGCTCTTTGTACTTC,CASSLEMAVRSLYF
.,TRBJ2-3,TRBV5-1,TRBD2,TGCGCCAGCAGCCTAAGACTAGCGGGAGCCGGGCTGGATACGCAGTATTTT,CASSLRLAGAGLDTQYF
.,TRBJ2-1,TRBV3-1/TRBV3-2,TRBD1,TGTGCCAGCAGCCAAGTAACAGGGGGCTGGAATGAGCAGTTCTTC,CASSQVTGGWNEQFF
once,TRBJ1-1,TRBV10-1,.,TGCGCCAGCAGCGCCGGGACTGAAGCTTTCTTT,CASSAGTEAFF
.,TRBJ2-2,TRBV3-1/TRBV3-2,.,TGTGCCAGTACCCCGGGAAGGGGCAGGGGCGGGGAGCTGTTTTTT,CASTPGRGRGGELFF
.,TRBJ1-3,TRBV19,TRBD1,TGTGCCAGTAGTAAGGGACAGGGGAGTGGAAACACCATATATTTT,CASSKGQGSGNTIYF
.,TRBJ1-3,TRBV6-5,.,TGTGCCAGCACCCTAACTGGAAACACCATATATTTT,CASTLTGNTIYF
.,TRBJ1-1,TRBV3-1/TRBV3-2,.,TGTGCCAGCAGCCCCCTACCCGACAGTATGAACACTGAAGCTTTCTTT,CASSPLPDSMNTEAFF
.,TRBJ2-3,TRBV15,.,TGTGCCACCAGCAGAGGATTACAGGGAAGCACAGATACGCAGTATTTT,CATSRGLQGSTDTQYF
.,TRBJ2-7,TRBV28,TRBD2,TGTGCCAGCAGCCGACTAGCGGGAGCCTACGAGCAGTACTTC,CASSRLAGAYEQYF
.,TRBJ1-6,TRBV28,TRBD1,TGTGCCAGCAGTTTATACAAACAGGGGGCGCGTTCACCCCTCCACTTT,CASSLYKQGARSPLHF
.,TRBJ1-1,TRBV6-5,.,TGTGCCAGCAGTTCGACGGGGACTGAAGCTTTCTTT,CASSSTGTEAFF
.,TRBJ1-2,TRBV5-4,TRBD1,TGTGCCAGCACCGTACAGGGGTTGAACTATGGCTACACCTTC,CASTVQGLNYGYTF
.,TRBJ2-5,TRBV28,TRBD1,TGTGCCGGCAGTTTGGACAGGGGGCAGTTGGAGACCCAGTACTTC,CAGSLDRGQLETQYF
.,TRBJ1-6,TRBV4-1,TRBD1,TGCGCCAGCAGCCAGACCCAGGGGGTTGGTAATTCACCCCTCCACTTT,CASSQTQGVGNSPLHF
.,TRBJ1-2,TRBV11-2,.,TGTGCCAGCAGCTTAGATCGATCGTCCAGGGCCAGGGGCTACACCTTC,CASSLDRSSRARGYTF
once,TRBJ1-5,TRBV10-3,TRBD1,TGTGCCATCAGCGGGACAGGGGGAGTCGGGAATCAGCCCCAGCATTTT,CAISGTGGVGNQPQHF
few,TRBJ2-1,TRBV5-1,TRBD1,TGCGCCACAGGGACAGAGGATAACAATGAGCAGTTCTTC,CATGTEDNNEQFF
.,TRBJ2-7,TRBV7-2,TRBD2,TGTGCCAGCAGCCCCCGGGTGGGAGGGGCCTCAAACTCCTACGAGCAGTACTTC,CASSPRVGGASNSYEQYF
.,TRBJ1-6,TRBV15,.,TGTGCCACCAGCAGAAGACAGTTCCAAGCAGGGTCACCCCTCCACTTT,CATSRRQFQAGSPLHF
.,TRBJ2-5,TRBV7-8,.,TGTGCCAGCAGCTCTGGGAGCCAAGAGACCCAGTACTTC,CASSSGSQETQYF
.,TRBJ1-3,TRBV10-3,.,TGTGCCATCACCGAGGCTCCCAGCTCTGGAAACACCATATATTTT,CAITEAPSSGNTIYF
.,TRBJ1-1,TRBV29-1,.,TGCAGCGTTGGGCTGAACACTGAAGCTTTCTTT,CSVGLNTEAFF
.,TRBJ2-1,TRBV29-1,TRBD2,TGCAGCACTAGGACTAGCGGGAGGAGCAATGAGCAGTTCTTC,CSTRTSGRSNEQFF
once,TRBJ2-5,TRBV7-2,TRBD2,TGTGCCAGCAGATACAGCGGGGCACTCCAAGAGACCCAGTACTTC,CASRYSGALQETQYF
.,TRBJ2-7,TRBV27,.,TGTGCCAGCAGTTTATCATTCCTAGTTTCATACGAGCAGTACTTC,CASSLSFLVSYEQYF
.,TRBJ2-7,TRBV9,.,TGTGCCAGCAGCCCTATAGCGGACTTCTACGAGCAGTACTTC,CASSPIADFYEQYF
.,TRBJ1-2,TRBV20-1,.,TGCAGTGCTCCGAGGGAGAATGGCTACACCTTC,CSAPRENGYTF
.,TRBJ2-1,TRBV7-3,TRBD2,TGTGCCAGCAGTCCGGGACTAGCGGGAGATAGTGAGCAGTTCTTC,CASSPGLAGDSEQFF
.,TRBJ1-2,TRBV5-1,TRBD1,TGCGCCAGCAGCTTGACAGGGGGAATTAACTATGGCTACACCTTC,CASSLTGGINYGYTF
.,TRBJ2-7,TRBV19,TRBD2,TGTGCCAGTAGTATTAAGCGGGGGCCCTCCTACGAGCAGTACTTC,CASSIKRGPSYEQYF
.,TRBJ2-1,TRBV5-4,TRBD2,TGTGCCAGCAGCCCCCCCGGGTCTAGCGGGGTTAATGAGCAGTTCTTC,CASSPPGSSGVNEQFF
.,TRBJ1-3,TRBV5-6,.,TGTGCCAGCAGCTTGTGGGGGGGCTCTGGAAACACCATATATTTT,CASSLWGGSGNTIYF
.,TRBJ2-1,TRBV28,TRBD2,TGTGCCAGCAGTCCTCCACCGGGACTAGCGGGATTTGTCGTGATCTTC,CASSPPPGLAGFVVIF
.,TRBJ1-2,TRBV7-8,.,TGTGCCAGCAGCTTAGGGTCTGTCGGCGGCTATGGCTACACCTTC,CASSLGSVGGYGYTF
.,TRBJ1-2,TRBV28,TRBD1,TGTGCCAGCCTTTATCAGGGGGCGCGGTTCTATGGCTACACCTTC,CASLYQGARFYGYTF